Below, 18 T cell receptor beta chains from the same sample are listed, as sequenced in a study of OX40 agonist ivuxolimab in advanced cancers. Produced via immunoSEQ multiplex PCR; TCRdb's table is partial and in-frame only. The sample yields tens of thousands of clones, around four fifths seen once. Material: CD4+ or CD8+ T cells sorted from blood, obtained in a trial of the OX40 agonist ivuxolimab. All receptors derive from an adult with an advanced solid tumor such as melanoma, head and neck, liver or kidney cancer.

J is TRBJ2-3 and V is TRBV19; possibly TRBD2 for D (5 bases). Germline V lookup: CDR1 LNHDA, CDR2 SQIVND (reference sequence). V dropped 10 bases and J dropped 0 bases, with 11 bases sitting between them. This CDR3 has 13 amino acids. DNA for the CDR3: TGTGCCACCGAAACGGGGAGCACAGATACGCAGTATTTT. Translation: CATETGSTDTQYF.

The CDR3 DNA reads as TGCGCCAGCAGCACGGGACTAGCGGGAGGCACAGATACGCAGTATTTT. It encodes CASSTGLAGGTDTQYF. The chain joins TRBV5-1 to TRBJ2-3; 14 bases map to TRBD2. V gave up 4 bases and J gave up 1 base; unmatched junction bases: 2. The germline gives CDR1 SGHRS, CDR2 YFSETQ. The CDR3 runs 16 residues.

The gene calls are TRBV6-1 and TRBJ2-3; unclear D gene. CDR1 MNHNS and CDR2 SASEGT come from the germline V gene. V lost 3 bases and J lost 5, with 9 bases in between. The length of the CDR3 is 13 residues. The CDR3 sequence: CASSDINGDTQYF. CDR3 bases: TGTGCCAGCAGTGACATTAATGGAGATACGCAGTATTTT.

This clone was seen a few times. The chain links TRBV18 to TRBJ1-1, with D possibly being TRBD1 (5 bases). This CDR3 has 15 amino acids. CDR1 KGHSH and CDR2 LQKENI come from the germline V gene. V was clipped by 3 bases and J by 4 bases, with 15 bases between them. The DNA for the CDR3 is TGTGCCAGCTCACCCGGAAAGGGCGGGGGCACTGAAGCTTTCTTT. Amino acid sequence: CASSPGKGGGTEAFF.

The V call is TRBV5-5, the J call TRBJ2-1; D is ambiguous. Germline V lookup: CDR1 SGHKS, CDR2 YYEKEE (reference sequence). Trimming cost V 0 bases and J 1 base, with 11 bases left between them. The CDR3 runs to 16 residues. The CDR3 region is CASSLVSAESYNEQFF. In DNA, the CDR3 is TGTGCCAGCAGCTTGGTGTCGGCAGAGTCCTACAATGAGCAGTTCTTC.

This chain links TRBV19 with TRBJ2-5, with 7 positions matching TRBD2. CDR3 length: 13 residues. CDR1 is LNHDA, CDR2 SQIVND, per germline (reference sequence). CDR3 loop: CATAAGDQETQYF. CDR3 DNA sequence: TGTGCGACTGCGGCGGGAGATCAAGAGACCCAGTACTTC.

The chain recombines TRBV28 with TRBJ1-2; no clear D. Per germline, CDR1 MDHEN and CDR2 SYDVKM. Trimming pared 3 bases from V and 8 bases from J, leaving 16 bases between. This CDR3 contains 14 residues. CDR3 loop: CASSFVVGAGGYTF. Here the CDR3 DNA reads TGTGCCAGCAGTTTTGTCGTGGGCGCCGGGGGCTACACCTTC.

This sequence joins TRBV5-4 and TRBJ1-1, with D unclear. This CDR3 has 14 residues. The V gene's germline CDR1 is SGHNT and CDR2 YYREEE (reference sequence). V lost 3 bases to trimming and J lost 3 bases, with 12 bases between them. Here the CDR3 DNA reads TGTGCCAGCAGCTACCCTGGACGCTACACTGAAGCTTTCTTT. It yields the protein CASSYPGRYTEAFF.

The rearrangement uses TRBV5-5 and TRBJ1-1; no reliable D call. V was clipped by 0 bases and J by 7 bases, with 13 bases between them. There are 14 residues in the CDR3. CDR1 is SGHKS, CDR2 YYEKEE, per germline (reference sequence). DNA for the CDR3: TGTGCCAGCAGCTTGGGATCTGGGATCGGTGAAGCTTTCTTT. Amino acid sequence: CASSLGSGIGEAFF.

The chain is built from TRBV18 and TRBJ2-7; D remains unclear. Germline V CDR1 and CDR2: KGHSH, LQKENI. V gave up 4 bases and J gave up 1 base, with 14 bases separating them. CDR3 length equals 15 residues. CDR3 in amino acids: CASSQSPVTSYEQYF. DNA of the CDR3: TGTGCCAGCTCACAGTCCCCTGTAACGTCCTACGAGCAGTACTTC. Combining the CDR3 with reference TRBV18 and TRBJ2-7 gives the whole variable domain NAGVMQNPRHLVRRRGQEARLRCSPMKGHSHVYWYRQLPEEGLKFMVYLQKENIIDESGMPKERFSAEFPKEGPSILRIQQVVRGDSAAYFCASSQSPVTSYEQYFGPGTRLTVT.

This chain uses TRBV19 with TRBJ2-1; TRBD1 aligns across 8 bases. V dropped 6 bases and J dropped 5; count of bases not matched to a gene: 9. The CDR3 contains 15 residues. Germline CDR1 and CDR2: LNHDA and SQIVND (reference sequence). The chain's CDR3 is CASSPGQGRHNEQFF. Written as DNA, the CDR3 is TGTGCCAGTAGCCCCGGACAGGGTAGGCACAATGAGCAGTTCTTC.

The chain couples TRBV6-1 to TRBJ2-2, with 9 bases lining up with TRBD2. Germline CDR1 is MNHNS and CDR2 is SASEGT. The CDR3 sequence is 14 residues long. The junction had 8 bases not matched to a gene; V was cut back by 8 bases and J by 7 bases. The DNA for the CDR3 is TGTGCCAGCTGGGGGACTAGCCGGAACGGGGAGCTGTTTTTT. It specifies CASWGTSRNGELFF.

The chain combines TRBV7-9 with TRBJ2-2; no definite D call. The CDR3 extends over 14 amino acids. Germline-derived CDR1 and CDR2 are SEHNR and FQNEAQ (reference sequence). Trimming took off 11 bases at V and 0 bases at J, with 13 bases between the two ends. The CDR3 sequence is CAGYGRTNTGELFF. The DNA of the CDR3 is TGTGCCGGGTACGGCAGGACGAACACCGGGGAGCTGTTTTTT.

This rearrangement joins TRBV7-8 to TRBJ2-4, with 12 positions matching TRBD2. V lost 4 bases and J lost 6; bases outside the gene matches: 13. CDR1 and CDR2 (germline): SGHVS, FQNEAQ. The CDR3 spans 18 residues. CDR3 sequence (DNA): TGTGCCAGCAGCTACGCCCTAGCGGGAGGGGGCGGGGGAAACATTCAGTACTTC. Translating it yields CASSYALAGGGGGNIQYF.

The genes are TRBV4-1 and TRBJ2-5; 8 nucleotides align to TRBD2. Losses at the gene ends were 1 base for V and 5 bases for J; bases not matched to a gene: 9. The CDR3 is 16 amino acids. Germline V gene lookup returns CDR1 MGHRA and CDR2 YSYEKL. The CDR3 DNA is TGCGCCAGCAGCCAAGCCCCGACTAGCGAGGCGGAGACCCAGTACTTC. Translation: CASSQAPTSEAETQYF.

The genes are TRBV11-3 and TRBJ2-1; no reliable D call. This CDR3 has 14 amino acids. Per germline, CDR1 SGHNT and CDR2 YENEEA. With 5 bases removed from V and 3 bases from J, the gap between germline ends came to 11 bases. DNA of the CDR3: TGTGCCAGCAGCCCCATGGCCGGCTACAATGAGCAGTTCTTC. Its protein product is CASSPMAGYNEQFF.

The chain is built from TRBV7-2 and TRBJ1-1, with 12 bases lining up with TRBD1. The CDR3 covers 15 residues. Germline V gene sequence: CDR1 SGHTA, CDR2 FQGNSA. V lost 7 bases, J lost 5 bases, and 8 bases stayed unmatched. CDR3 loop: CASTLGTGGWTEAFF. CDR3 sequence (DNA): TGTGCCAGCACCTTGGGGACAGGGGGCTGGACTGAAGCTTTCTTT. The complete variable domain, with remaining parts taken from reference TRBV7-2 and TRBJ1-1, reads GAGVSQSPSNKVTEKGKDVELRCDPISGHTALYWYRQSLGQGLEFLIYFQGNSAPDKSGLPSDRFSAERTGGSVSTLTIQRTQQEDSAVYLCASTLGTGGWTEAFFGQGTRLTVV.

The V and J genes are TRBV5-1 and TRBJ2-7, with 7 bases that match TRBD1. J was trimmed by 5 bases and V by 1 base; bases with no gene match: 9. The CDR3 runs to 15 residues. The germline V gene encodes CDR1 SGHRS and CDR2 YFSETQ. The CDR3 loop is CASSLRTGAINEQYF. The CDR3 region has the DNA TGCGCCAGCAGCTTGAGAACAGGGGCTATCAACGAGCAGTACTTC.